One and the same sample provided the 24 T cell receptor beta chains below, sequenced in a study of blood T cell repertoires in COVID-19. Assay: immunoSEQ multiplex PCR; the TCRdb copy retains only in-frame clones and omits some. Of about 61,000 clones in the sample, roughly 90% were seen once. Sequenced input: peripheral blood. These receptors came from a woman aged 50 to 60 with active or convalescent COVID-19.

The rearrangement joins TRBV11-2 to TRBJ2-1, with 11 positions matching TRBD2. CDR1 and CDR2 from the germline V gene are SGHAT and FQNNGV. Losses at the gene ends were 4 bases for V and 2 bases for J; bases not matched to a gene: 4. This CDR3 has 16 residues. DNA of the CDR3: TGTGCCAGCAGCTCAACTAGCGGGAGTACCTACAATGAGCAGTTCTTC. Amino acid sequence: CASSSTSGSTYNEQFF.

The rearrangement joins TRBV2 to TRBJ2-7; 8 bases map to TRBD1. The CDR3 has 13 residues. V was pared by 6 bases and J by 3 bases, with 4 bases of the junction left unmatched. In germline, CDR1 is SNHLY, CDR2 FYNNEI. The CDR3 loop reads CASRATGGYEQYF. The DNA for the CDR3 is TGTGCCAGCAGAGCTACAGGGGGCTACGAGCAGTACTTC.

V gene TRBV30 combines with J gene TRBJ1-1; TRBD1 is a possible D gene (6 bases). Trimming cost V 5 bases and J 7 bases, with 17 bases left between them. CDR3 length: 13 residues. Germline CDR1 and CDR2: GTSNPN and SVGIG (reference sequence). The CDR3 DNA reads as TGTGCCTGGTTACCTCAGGGGCGGAGTGAAGCTTTCTTT. As protein: CAWLPQGRSEAFF.

This chain uses TRBV28 with TRBJ1-5; D gene ambiguous. Trimming removed 2 bases from V and 4 bases from J, with 9 bases in between. Germline assignment: CDR1 MDHEN and CDR2 SYDVKM. CDR3 length equals 14 residues. CDR3 bases: TGTGCCAGCAGTTTAGGGAGGGTAAATCAGCCCCAGCATTTT. It codes for CASSLGRVNQPQHF. The entire variable domain, with the rest obtained from reference TRBV28 and TRBJ1-5, is as follows: DVKVTQSSRYLVKRTGEKVFLECVQDMDHENMFWYRQDPGLGLRLIYFSYDVKMKEKGDIPEGYSVSREKKERFSLILESASTNQTSMYLCASSLGRVNQPQHFGDGTRLSIL.

This sequence joins TRBV28 and TRBJ1-6, with 8 bases aligning to TRBD1. The V segment lost 5 bases and the J segment 8 bases; nucleotides outside the gene matches: 5. The CDR3 has 14 residues. Looked up from germline, CDR1 is MDHEN and CDR2 is SYDVKM. The DNA of the CDR3 is TGTGCCAGCAGTCTCCCGACAGGGGATTCACCCCTCCACTTT. Encoded protein: CASSLPTGDSPLHF. The complete variable domain, with remaining parts taken from reference TRBV28 and TRBJ1-6, reads DVKVTQSSRYLVKRTGEKVFLECVQDMDHENMFWYRQDPGLGLRLIYFSYDVKMKEKGDIPEGYSVSREKKERFSLILESASTNQTSMYLCASSLPTGDSPLHFGNGTRLTVT.

This clone occurred once. CDR3 sequence (DNA): TGTGCCAGCAGCTTCCGAGGAGATACGCAGTATTTT. Residues: CASSFRGDTQYF. This chain connects TRBV13 to TRBJ2-3; no reliable D call. This CDR3 comprises 12 residues. The V gene's germline CDR1 is PRHDT and CDR2 FYEKMQ (reference sequence). The V end was cut by 3 bases, the J end by 5 bases, with 6 bases between. The complete variable domain, with remaining parts taken from reference TRBV13 and TRBJ2-3, reads AAGVIQSPRHLIKEKRETATLKCYPIPRHDTVYWYQQGPGQDPQFLISFYEKMQSDKGSIPDRFSAQQFSDYHSELNMSSLELGDSALYFCASSFRGDTQYFGPGTRLTVL.

This chain connects TRBV30 to TRBJ1-2; TRBD1 agrees at 7 bases. Germline loops: CDR1 GTSNPN, CDR2 SVGIG (reference sequence). The CDR3 extends over 15 amino acids. After removal of 4 bases from V and 2 bases from J, the junction contained 10 bases not matched to a gene. This CDR3 reads CAWTRGGGGNYGYTF. Written as DNA, the CDR3 is TGTGCCTGGACGAGAGGGGGCGGTGGCAACTATGGCTACACCTTC. The full variable domain, rest sourced from reference TRBV30 and TRBJ1-2, is SQTIHQWPATLVQPVGSPLSLECTVEGTSNPNLYWYRQAAGRGLQLLFYSVGIGQISSEVPQNLSASRPQDRQFILSSKKLLLSDSGFYLCAWTRGGGGNYGYTFGSGTRLTVV.

The chain is built from TRBV19 and TRBJ2-7; 7 bases are shared with TRBD2. Germline CDR1 is LNHDA and CDR2 is SQIVND (reference sequence). V shed 3 bases and J 2 bases; nucleotides not matched to a gene: 7. CDR3 length: 15 residues. The CDR3: CASSIVAGDTYEQYF. As DNA, the CDR3 is TGTGCCAGTAGTATCGTGGCGGGAGACACCTACGAGCAGTACTTC.

This clone was found a few times. This rearrangement joins TRBV20-1 to TRBJ2-3; 14 positions agree with TRBD2. The germline V gene encodes CDR1 DFQATT and CDR2 SNEGSKA (reference sequence). V trimming: 3 bases; J trimming: 7 bases; junction bases outside the gene matches: 18. The CDR3 covers 19 residues. CDR3 loop: CSASPGLTSGRALPNTQYF. For the CDR3, the DNA is TGCAGTGCTAGTCCCGGACTGACTAGCGGGAGGGCCCTTCCCAATACGCAGTATTTT.

The chain combines TRBV13 with TRBJ2-3, with 10 bases fitting TRBD2. This CDR3 is built from 16 residues. Germline trimming cut 5 bases from V and 2 bases from J; bases unmatched to any gene: 7. Germline values: CDR1 PRHDT, CDR2 FYEKMQ (reference sequence). The CDR3 protein is CASSRRTSGYTDTQYF. The CDR3 DNA reads TGTGCCAGCAGCCGACGGACTAGCGGTTACACAGATACGCAGTATTTT.

The CDR3 reads CASQQGMYTEAFF. CDR3 DNA sequence: TGTGCTAGTCAACAGGGTATGTACACTGAAGCTTTCTTT. The chain couples TRBV12-5 to TRBJ1-1, with D possibly matching TRBD1 (6 bases). The CDR3 is 13 amino acids. Germline loops: CDR1 LGHNT, CDR2 FRNRAP. Trimming took off 8 bases at V and 3 bases at J, with 13 bases between the two ends. The full variable domain, its missing parts supplied by reference TRBV12-5 and TRBJ1-1, is DARVTQTPRHKVTEMGQEVTMRCQPILGHNTVFWYRQTMMQGLELLAYFRNRAPLDDSGMPKDRFSAEMPDATLATLKIQPSEPRDSAVYFCASQQGMYTEAFFGQGTRLTVV.

The rearrangement links TRBV5-4 to TRBJ2-3; 9 bases map to TRBD1. V lost 2 bases, J lost 4 bases, and 8 bases stayed unmatched. This CDR3 contains 16 residues. Germline V gives CDR1 SGHNT, CDR2 YYREEE (reference sequence). The CDR3 here is CASSFKQGASADTQYF. DNA for the CDR3: TGTGCCAGCAGCTTCAAACAGGGGGCTAGCGCAGATACGCAGTATTTT.

A few counts support this clone. The genes are TRBV3-1 (or the pseudogene TRBV3-2) and TRBJ1-1; 9 bases fit TRBD1. The germline gives CDR1 LGHDT, CDR2 YNNKEL (reference sequence). V lost 4 bases to trimming and J lost 5 bases; unmatched junction nucleotides: 5. The CDR3 spans 14 residues. In DNA form, the CDR3 reads TGTGCCAGCAGCCTTGGGACAGGGAGGACTGAAGCTTTCTTT. Its protein product is CASSLGTGRTEAFF.

The rearrangement links TRBV5-5 to TRBJ2-7; D is uncertain. The CDR3 runs 15 residues. Germline CDR1 reads SGHKS; CDR2 reads YYEKEE (reference sequence). The ends were cut back, 0 bases at V and 4 bases at J, with 14 bases in the middle. The CDR3 loop reads CASSLVYSGEYEQYF. The CDR3 DNA sequence: TGTGCCAGCAGCTTGGTCTACTCGGGTGAGTACGAGCAGTACTTC. The complete variable domain, with remaining parts taken from reference TRBV5-5 and TRBJ2-7, reads DAGVTQSPTHLIKTRGQQVTLRCSPISGHKSVSWYQQVLGQGPQFIFQYYEKEERGRGNFPDRFSARQFPNYSSELNVNALLLGDSALYLCASSLVYSGEYEQYFGPGTRLTVT.

The V gene is TRBV28, the J gene TRBJ1-6; possibly TRBD1 for D (6 bases). This CDR3 has 15 residues. The V gene's germline CDR1 is MDHEN and CDR2 SYDVKM. Trimming shortened V by 5 bases and J by 9 bases, and 17 bases separated the two germline ends. Written as DNA, the CDR3 is TGTGCCAGCAGTGTCCAGCCAGGGGTAATTTCACCCCTCCACTTT. This codes for CASSVQPGVISPLHF.

The chain combines TRBV29-1 with TRBJ1-2; TRBD1 matches at 7 bases. The length of the CDR3 is 13 residues. V shed 4 bases, J shed 0 bases, and the junction held 2 bases outside the gene matches. Germline V gene lookup returns CDR1 SQVTM and CDR2 ANQGSEA. The CDR3 sequence: CSVVTGSNYGYTF. In nucleotides, the CDR3 is TGCAGCGTTGTGACAGGGTCTAACTATGGCTACACCTTC.

The J gene is TRBJ2-2, the V gene TRBV9; D not resolved. From germline, CDR1 is SGDLS and CDR2 YYNGEE. V was pared by 2 bases and J by 6 bases, with 8 bases between. The CDR3 runs to 13 residues. CDR3 residues: CASSVSVAGELFF. CDR3 DNA sequence: TGTGCCAGCAGCGTCAGTGTGGCCGGGGAGCTGTTTTTT. Supplemented by reference TRBV9 and TRBJ2-2, the full variable domain reads DSGVTQTPKHLITATGQRVTLRCSPRSGDLSVYWYQQSLDQGLQFLIQYYNGEERAKGNILERFSAQQFPDLHSELNLSSLELGDSALYFCASSVSVAGELFFGEGSRLTVL.

The V call is TRBV5-4, the J call TRBJ1-2, with TRBD1 as a possible D gene (6 bases). The CDR3 has 13 residues. CDR1 and CDR2 from the germline V gene are SGHNT and YYREEE (reference sequence). V was trimmed by 10 bases and J by 4 bases, leaving 17 bases between them. CDR3 sequence: CASKTGRGYGYTF. The CDR3 DNA sequence: TGTGCCTCTAAGACAGGTCGGGGCTATGGCTACACCTTC.

This clone was seen a single time. The chain has TRBV29-1 and TRBJ2-7, with D maybe TRBD2 (7 bases). V lost 0 bases and J 0 bases, leaving 15 bases between the germline ends. The CDR3 loop spans 16 amino acids. Germline CDR1 is SQVTM and CDR2 is ANQGSEA. The CDR3 region is CSVEDQGTTSSYEQYF. The CDR3 DNA sequence: TGCAGCGTTGAAGATCAGGGGACTACGTCCTCCTACGAGCAGTACTTC.

The chain uses TRBV11-1 and TRBJ2-2; 7 bases agree with TRBD2. In germline, CDR1 is SGHAT, CDR2 FQDESV (reference sequence). V gave up 2 bases and J gave up 4 bases; unmatched junction bases: 4. This CDR3 contains 15 residues. The CDR3 DNA reads TGTGCCAGCAGCTTACAACCTAGCGGCACCGGGGAGCTGTTTTTT. Translating it yields CASSLQPSGTGELFF.

The chain employs TRBV13 and TRBJ2-1, with 10 bases matching TRBD2. CDR1 is PRHDT, CDR2 FYEKMQ, per germline (reference sequence). The CDR3 has 16 amino acids. Trimming at V came to 3 bases and at J to 9 bases, leaving 11 bases not matched to a gene. The CDR3, as DNA: TGTGCCAGCAGCTTGAGTAGCGGGAGGCCAGCCAGTGAGCAGTTCTTC. It yields the protein CASSLSSGRPASEQFF. The full variable domain, rest sourced from reference TRBV13 and TRBJ2-1, is AAGVIQSPRHLIKEKRETATLKCYPIPRHDTVYWYQQGPGQDPQFLISFYEKMQSDKGSIPDRFSAQQFSDYHSELNMSSLELGDSALYFCASSLSSGRPASEQFFGPGTRLTVL.

J is TRBJ1-2 and V is TRBV29-1, with D tentatively TRBD1 (5 bases). V shed 3 bases and J shed 1 base, with 9 bases lying between them. The CDR3 has 13 residues. Germline V gene sequence: CDR1 SQVTM, CDR2 ANQGSEA. The CDR3 sequence is CSVDGGGNYGYTF. CDR3 sequence (DNA): TGCAGCGTTGATGGGGGGGGTAACTATGGCTACACCTTC.

V is TRBV27 and J is TRBJ2-7; 8 bases are a match to TRBD1. Germline V lookup: CDR1 MNHEY, CDR2 SMNVEV (reference sequence). This CDR3 has 16 residues. V shed 0 bases and J 3 bases; nucleotides not matched to a gene: 7. As DNA, the CDR3 is TGTGCCAGCAGTTTATCTTGGGCAGGGGGCTTCTACGAGCAGTACTTC. It is translated as CASSLSWAGGFYEQYF.

The chain joins TRBV2 to TRBJ1-1; D uncertain. CDR3 length: 15 residues. Trimming shortened V by 4 bases and J by 5 bases, and 17 bases separated the two germline ends. From germline, CDR1 is SNHLY and CDR2 FYNNEI. The DNA of the CDR3 is TGTGCCAGCAGTGTTAGAATGGTCGGCGGGACTGAAGCTTTCTTT. Translated: CASSVRMVGGTEAFF.